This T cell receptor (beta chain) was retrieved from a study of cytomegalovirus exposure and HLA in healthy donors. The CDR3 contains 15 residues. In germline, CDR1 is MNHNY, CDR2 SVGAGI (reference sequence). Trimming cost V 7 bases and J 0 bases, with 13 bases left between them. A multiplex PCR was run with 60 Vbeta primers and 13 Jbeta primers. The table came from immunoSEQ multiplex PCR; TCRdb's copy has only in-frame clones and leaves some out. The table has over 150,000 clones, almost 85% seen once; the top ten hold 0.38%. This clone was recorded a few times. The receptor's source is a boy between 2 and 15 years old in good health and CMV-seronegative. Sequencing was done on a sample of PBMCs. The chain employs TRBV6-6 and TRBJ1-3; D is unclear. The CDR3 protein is CASKPSEYSGNTIYF. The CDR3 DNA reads TGTGCCAGCAAGCCGAGTGAATACTCTGGAAACACCATATATTTT.